Listed here are 15 T cell receptor beta chains from one sample, sequenced in a study of blood T cell repertoires in COVID-19. Measured with immunoSEQ multiplex PCR; TCRdb has only the in-frame clones, and not every one. The sample shows about 100,000 clones, about 90% of them seen only once. The source material was peripheral blood. The receptors derive from a woman in her forties or fifties with COVID-19, enrolled during active disease.

This clone has more than one count but fewer than ten. This rearrangement joins TRBV2 to TRBJ2-3, with unresolved D. V shed 6 bases and J shed 3 bases, with 10 bases lying between them. The CDR3 is made up of 13 amino acids. Germline lookup yields CDR1 SNHLY and CDR2 FYNNEI. This CDR3 reads CASSSEITDTQYF. As DNA, the CDR3 is TGTGCCAGCAGCTCCGAGATAACAGATACGCAGTATTTT.

For the CDR3, the DNA is TGTGCCAGCAGTTACTCAGGTTGGGAAGGGGATGGCTACACCTTC. Amino acids: CASSYSGWEGDGYTF. The chain employs TRBV6-5 and TRBJ1-2; possible D gene TRBD1, 5 bases. The CDR3 is 15 amino acids. Trimming took 0 bases from V and 6 from J, leaving 14 bases between them. Germline V gene lookup returns CDR1 MNHEY and CDR2 SVGAGI.

The chain couples TRBV6-5 to TRBJ1-2; 8 bases agree with TRBD1. V shed 6 bases, J shed 4 bases, and the junction held 7 bases outside the gene matches. Germline CDR1 MNHEY, CDR2 SVGAGI. CDR3 length equals 14 residues. The CDR3: CASSGQGEGYGYTF. Written as DNA, the CDR3 is TGTGCCAGCAGCGGACAGGGCGAGGGCTATGGCTACACCTTC.

The chain joins TRBV28 to TRBJ2-1, with D hard to call. Germline assignment: CDR1 MDHEN and CDR2 SYDVKM. The CDR3 totals 13 residues. Deletions cut 4 bases from V and 5 bases from J, with 9 bases between. The CDR3 loop is CASSSSFNNEQFF. CDR3 in DNA: TGTGCCAGCAGTTCTAGTTTCAACAATGAGCAGTTCTTC. Full variable domain (rest looked up from reference TRBV28 and TRBJ2-1): DVKVTQSSRYLVKRTGEKVFLECVQDMDHENMFWYRQDPGLGLRLIYFSYDVKMKEKGDIPEGYSVSREKKERFSLILESASTNQTSMYLCASSSSFNNEQFFGPGTRLTVL.

The chain joins TRBV6-4 to TRBJ2-2; D may be TRBD2 (6 bases). V was shortened by 6 bases and J by 0 bases, with 11 bases between the two germline ends. Per the germline V gene, CDR1 is MRHNA and CDR2 is SNTAGT. CDR3 length: 15 residues. The DNA of the CDR3 is TGTGCCAGCAGACCGGACTACTCGAACACCGGGGAGCTGTTTTTT. This gives the protein CASRPDYSNTGELFF.

This chain connects TRBV10-1 to TRBJ2-2; D is perhaps TRBD2 (5 bases). This CDR3 has 16 amino acids. V dropped 6 bases and J dropped 3 bases, with 17 bases sitting between them. CDR1 is WNHNN, CDR2 SYGVQD, per germline (reference sequence). CDR3 region: CASRPGRPQDTGELFF. CDR3 DNA: TGCGCCAGCAGACCGGGAAGACCTCAGGACACCGGGGAGCTGTTTTTT.

The V and J genes are TRBV19 and TRBJ2-7; D gene ambiguous. V lost 2 bases to trimming and J lost 0 bases, with 8 bases between them. CDR3 length equals 14 residues. Per germline, CDR1 LNHDA and CDR2 SQIVND (reference sequence). Written as DNA, the CDR3 is TGTGCCAGTAGTATAACCGACACCTCCTACGAGCAGTACTTC. Amino acid sequence: CASSITDTSYEQYF.

CDR3 sequence reads: CASSWGTGQNTEAFF. The CDR3 DNA follows: TGTGCCAGCAGCTGGGGGACAGGCCAGAACACTGAAGCTTTCTTT. J is TRBJ1-1 and V is TRBV5-5, with 8 bases aligning to TRBD1. This CDR3 is 15 amino acids long. V shed 3 bases, J shed 1 base, and the junction held 5 bases outside the gene matches. The V gene's germline CDR1 is SGHKS and CDR2 YYEKEE (reference sequence).

The chain joins TRBV6-5 to TRBJ1-2; the D gene is possibly TRBD1 (5 bases). V lost 3 bases, J lost 1 base, and 9 bases lay in between. CDR1 and CDR2 (germline): MNHEY, SVGAGI. The CDR3 is 14 residues long. Here the CDR3 DNA reads TGTGCCAGCAGTTATACGCAGGGTAACTATGGCTACACCTTC. This translates into CASSYTQGNYGYTF.

The V and J genes are TRBV27 and TRBJ2-2, with 10 bases matching TRBD2. CDR1 and CDR2 (germline): MNHEY, SMNVEV (reference sequence). The CDR3 consists of 14 residues. The V and J ends lost 10 bases and 1 base, in that order; junction bases with no gene match: 3. This CDR3 reads CAIKRGGNTGELFF. Here the CDR3 DNA reads TGTGCCATAAAGCGGGGGGGGAACACCGGGGAGCTGTTTTTT.

This clone was found once. The CDR3 here is CALPTDEQYF. CDR3 bases: TGTGCCCTCCCCACTGACGAGCAGTACTTC. J is TRBJ2-7 and V is TRBV25-1; no clear D. Trimming stripped 11 bases from V and 5 bases from J, with 10 bases between. The CDR3 has 10 residues. Germline V gene data show CDR1 as MGHDK and CDR2 as SYGVNS.

The gene calls are TRBV2 and TRBJ1-2, with 7 positions matching TRBD1. Germline V gene sequence: CDR1 SNHLY, CDR2 FYNNEI. The CDR3 is made up of 12 amino acids. V gave up 8 bases and J gave up 5 bases; unmatched junction bases: 5. CDR3: CASPGQSYGYTF. CDR3 coding DNA: TGTGCCAGCCCGGGACAGTCTTATGGCTACACCTTC.

This clone has a single count. This chain links TRBV4-2 with TRBJ2-7; 8 positions agree with TRBD2. V shed 0 bases, J shed 1 base, and the junction held 5 bases outside the gene matches. CDR1 is LGHNA and CDR2 is YNFKEQ in the germline V gene. CDR3 length: 16 amino acids. The CDR3 is CASSQEFAGGSYEQYF. In nucleotides, the CDR3 is TGTGCCAGCAGCCAAGAGTTTGCGGGGGGTTCCTACGAGCAGTACTTC.

The CDR3 loop is CASSQARDRGHPNEKLFF. The CDR3, as DNA: TGTGCCAGCAGCCAGGCCCGGGACAGGGGGCATCCTAATGAAAAACTGTTTTTT. The rearrangement links TRBV7-9 to TRBJ1-4, with 12 bases aligning to TRBD1. Germline V gives CDR1 SEHNR, CDR2 FQNEAQ (reference sequence). Trimming cost V 5 bases and J 3 bases; bases outside gene matches: 10. The CDR3 sequence is 18 residues long.

The chain employs TRBV24-1 and TRBJ2-1; 8 positions match TRBD1. With V trimmed by 4 bases and J by 7 bases, 2 bases remained unmatched. Germline V gene lookup returns CDR1 KGHDR and CDR2 SFDVKD. The CDR3 is made up of 13 amino acids. CDR3 protein: CATSDQGANEQFF. CDR3 in DNA: TGTGCCACCAGTGACCAGGGGGCGAATGAGCAGTTCTTC.